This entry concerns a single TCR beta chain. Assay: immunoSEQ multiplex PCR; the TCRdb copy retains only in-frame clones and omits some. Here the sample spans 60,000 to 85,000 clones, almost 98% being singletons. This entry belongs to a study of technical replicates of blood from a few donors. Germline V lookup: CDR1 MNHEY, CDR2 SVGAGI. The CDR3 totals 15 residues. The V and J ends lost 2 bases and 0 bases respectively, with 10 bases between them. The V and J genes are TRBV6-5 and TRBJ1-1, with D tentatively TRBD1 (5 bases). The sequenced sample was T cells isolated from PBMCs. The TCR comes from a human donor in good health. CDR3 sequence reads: CASSYDRLMNTEAFF. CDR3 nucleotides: TGTGCCAGCAGTTACGACAGACTTATGAACACTGAAGCTTTCTTT.